A single sample is the source of the 9 T cell receptor beta chains below, sequenced in a study of shared clonotypes between healthy human individuals. The protocol was immunoSEQ multiplex PCR, while the TCRdb copy is restricted to in-frame clones and leaves out a portion. The table records more than 2 million clones, 90% to 95% of them present only once. The sample taken for sequencing was naive CD4+ T cells sorted from blood. Subset given: CD45RA+ positively selected. The receptors were sampled from a man aged 18 to 35 in good health.

The rearrangement uses TRBV10-3 and TRBJ2-3; 8 bases fit TRBD1. Germline V gene data show CDR1 as ENHRY and CDR2 as SYGVKD. J was trimmed by 2 bases and V by 10 bases; bases with no gene match: 5. This CDR3 has 13 amino acids. For the CDR3, the DNA is TGTGCCACCTGGGACAGGATCACAGATACGCAGTATTTT. This sequence encodes CATWDRITDTQYF.

This rearrangement joins TRBV27 to TRBJ2-7; 11 bases map to TRBD1. The germline gives CDR1 MNHEY, CDR2 SMNVEV (reference sequence). The CDR3 totals 14 residues. The ends lost 5 bases at V and 3 bases at J; junction bases unmatched: 3. The CDR3 bases are TGTGCCAGCAGTCGGGGACAGGGGGTCTACGAGCAGTACTTC. Translation: CASSRGQGVYEQYF.

This chain joins TRBV28 and TRBJ1-1; D not certain. The V gene's germline CDR1 is MDHEN and CDR2 SYDVKM. This CDR3 region has 15 residues. Trimming left V 7 bases short and J 0 bases short, with 15 bases between. The CDR3: CASTTSRSMNTEAFF. The CDR3 coding sequence is TGTGCCAGCACCACCTCTAGGTCCATGAACACTGAAGCTTTCTTT. The whole variable domain, filled in from reference TRBV28 and TRBJ1-1, reads DVKVTQSSRYLVKRTGEKVFLECVQDMDHENMFWYRQDPGLGLRLIYFSYDVKMKEKGDIPEGYSVSREKKERFSLILESASTNQTSMYLCASTTSRSMNTEAFFGQGTRLTVV.

The chain carries TRBV30 and TRBJ1-1; TRBD1 is a possible D gene (5 bases). Germline V gene lookup returns CDR1 GTSNPN and CDR2 SVGIG (reference sequence). Between the trimmed V and J ends, which lost 3 bases and 7 bases, there was a span of 9 bases. The CDR3 consists of 11 residues. The CDR3 DNA is TGTGCCTGGAGAGACAGCTATGAAGCTTTCTTT. Its protein is CAWRDSYEAFF.

Of note for this clone: Other DNA sequences of this sample code for an identical CDR3. The chain recombines TRBV6-5 with TRBJ1-3; D is undetermined. The CDR3 runs to 14 residues. Germline CDR1 is MNHEY and CDR2 is SVGAGI. The V gene lost 2 bases and the J gene lost 0 bases, with 5 bases spanning the gap. The CDR3 DNA reads TGTGCCAGCAGTTACGGGGACTCTGGAAACACCATATATTTT. Protein sequence: CASSYGDSGNTIYF.

V usage is TRBV19 and J usage is TRBJ2-1; 11 nucleotides agree with TRBD2. This CDR3 spans 16 amino acids. CDR1 LNHDA and CDR2 SQIVND come from the germline V gene (reference sequence). Unmatched junction bases numbered 4, after V lost 4 bases and J lost 2 bases. In nucleotides, the CDR3 is TGTGCCAGTAGTAGTAGCGGGAGGGGGACCTACAATGAGCAGTTCTTC. It encodes CASSSSGRGTYNEQFF.

As concerns this clone: The sample has other DNA sequences that encode this CDR3 too. Written as DNA, the CDR3 is TGCGCCAGCAGCTTGGCCGGCACTCAAGAGACCCAGTACTTC. It yields the protein CASSLAGTQETQYF. The chain recombines TRBV5-1 with TRBJ2-5; D remains unclear. The CDR3 consists of 14 residues. Germline values: CDR1 SGHRS, CDR2 YFSETQ. The V end lost 0 bases, the J end lost 2 bases, and 8 bases lay between the germline ends.

In its sample, this clone was seen once. V usage is TRBV30 and J usage is TRBJ1-1, with D hard to call. This CDR3 spans 10 amino acids. The V and J ends lost 3 bases and 14 bases respectively, with 13 bases between them. CDR1 GTSNPN and CDR2 SVGIG come from the germline V gene (reference sequence). As DNA, the CDR3 is TGTGCCTGGAGGCCCCCTCCCGTGTTCTTT. Its translation is CAWRPPPVFF.

A note on this clone: This sample includes further DNA sequences coding for the same CDR3. This sequence joins TRBV5-1 and TRBJ2-5, with a weak D call TRBD2 (5 bases). V was trimmed by 5 bases and J by 2 bases, leaving 10 bases between them. CDR1 and CDR2 from the germline V gene are SGHRS and YFSETQ. The CDR3 runs 13 residues. CDR3 bases: TGCGCCAGCAGGGACGGACTGCAAGAGACCCAGTACTTC. Amino acids: CASRDGLQETQYF. Together with reference TRBV5-1 and TRBJ2-5, the CDR3 gives the full variable domain: KAGVTQTPRYLIKTRGQQVTLSCSPISGHRSVSWYQQTPGQGLQFLFEYFSETQRNKGNFPGRFSGRQFSNSRSEMNVSTLELGDSALYLCASRDGLQETQYFGPGTRLLVL.